These 29 T cell receptor beta chains were sequenced from one sample in a study of cytomegalovirus exposure and HLA in healthy donors. With 60 Vbeta and 13 Jbeta primers, the PCR was carried out. TCRdb keeps only in-frame clones here, not all; method: immunoSEQ multiplex PCR. The table shows 160,000 or so clones, with about 72% occurring only once. The specimen sequenced was PBMCs. These receptor sequences come from a human donor in good health.

The gene calls are TRBV7-9 and TRBJ1-1, with D unresolved. CDR1 is SEHNR and CDR2 is FQNEAQ in the germline V gene (reference sequence). V was pared by 1 base and J by 0 bases, with 6 bases between. The CDR3 spans 14 residues. The CDR3 protein is CASSLGHVNTEAFF. The CDR3 DNA reads TGTGCCAGCAGCTTAGGGCACGTGAACACTGAAGCTTTCTTT.

The V gene is TRBV19, the J gene TRBJ1-2; tentative D call: TRBD1 (6 bases). The V and J ends lost 6 bases and 5 bases respectively, with 16 bases between them. This CDR3 comprises 14 residues. CDR1 is LNHDA and CDR2 is SQIVND in the germline V gene (reference sequence). DNA of the CDR3: TGTGCCAGTAGCTGGGACACCCTCTGGTATGGCTACACCTTC. Protein: CASSWDTLWYGYTF.

The V gene is TRBV30, the J gene TRBJ1-1; 9 nucleotides align to TRBD1. V trimming: 1 base; J trimming: 4 bases; junction bases outside the gene matches: 4. Germline CDR1 and CDR2: GTSNPN and SVGIG (reference sequence). The CDR3 has 14 amino acids. The CDR3 DNA is TGTGCCTGGAGTGGGGGACAGGGAGGCACTGAAGCTTTCTTT. It translates to CAWSGGQGGTEAFF.

The V and J genes are TRBV9 and TRBJ2-3; 9 bases align to TRBD2. Germline CDR1 reads SGDLS; CDR2 reads YYNGEE. Trimming removed 0 bases from V and 4 bases from J; junction bases left unmatched: 6. The CDR3 runs 16 residues. The CDR3 DNA follows: TGTGCCAGCAGCGTAGCGGATAGCGGGGGCCCAGATACGCAGTATTTT. Its protein is CASSVADSGGPDTQYF.

The chain couples TRBV5-1 to TRBJ1-4, with TRBD1 matching over 7 bases. V lost 3 bases and J lost 3; bases outside the gene matches: 5. This CDR3 is built from 15 residues. CDR1 is SGHRS, CDR2 YFSETQ, per germline. CDR3 nucleotide sequence: TGCGCCAGCAGCTCACAGGGGTTGGCTAATGAAAAACTGTTTTTT. Translation gives CASSSQGLANEKLFF.

The genes are TRBV2 and TRBJ1-6, with unresolved D. There are 16 residues in the CDR3. The V gene's germline CDR1 is SNHLY and CDR2 FYNNEI. V was pared by 9 bases and J by 0 bases, with 15 bases between. CDR3 bases: TGTGCCAGTGAGGCCCTAGGGAGCTCCTATAATTCACCCCTCCACTTT. Translated, it gives CASEALGSSYNSPLHF.

J is TRBJ2-3 and V is TRBV18; D remains ambiguous. The CDR3 sequence is 17 residues long. V lost 1 base and J lost 0, with 14 bases in between. Per the germline V gene, CDR1 is KGHSH and CDR2 is LQKENI. The CDR3 loop is CASSPRVSTLSTDTQYF. The CDR3 DNA reads as TGTGCCAGCTCACCACGAGTCTCGACACTCAGCACAGATACGCAGTATTTT.

This chain links TRBV7-9 with TRBJ1-3; D gene unclear. This CDR3 has 15 amino acids. V gave up 1 base and J gave up 0 bases, with 7 bases separating them. The germline V gene encodes CDR1 SEHNR and CDR2 FQNEAQ (reference sequence). CDR3 nucleotide sequence: TGTGCCAGCAGCTTAGGAGGTCACTCTGGAAACACCATATATTTT. As protein: CASSLGGHSGNTIYF.

V gene TRBV2 combines with J gene TRBJ1-3; 7 bases match TRBD1. This CDR3 has 15 amino acids. Germline V lookup: CDR1 SNHLY, CDR2 FYNNEI. After removal of 5 bases from V and 1 base from J, the junction contained 5 bases not matched to a gene. In DNA form, the CDR3 reads TGTGCCAGCAGTTTAGCCAGGGGGTCTGGAAACACCATATATTTT. The encoded protein is CASSLARGSGNTIYF.

This clone has only a few counts. J is TRBJ1-2 and V is TRBV5-6; D might be TRBD1 (5 bases). CDR3 size: 17 residues. Germline V CDR1 and CDR2: SGHDT, YYEEEE. V was clipped by 4 bases and J by 4 bases, with 23 bases between them. The CDR3 protein is CASSPGSGSQAAYGYTF. The DNA of the CDR3 is TGTGCCAGCAGCCCGGGCAGTGGGTCACAGGCCGCCTATGGCTACACCTTC.

This chain joins TRBV5-8 and TRBJ2-7; 9 positions agree with TRBD1. Germline loops: CDR1 SGHTS, CDR2 YDEGEE. This CDR3 is 15 amino acids long. V lost 0 bases to trimming and J lost 5 bases; unmatched junction nucleotides: 6. The CDR3 DNA is TGTGCCAGCAGCTTGGATGGGACAGGGCCGGACGAGCAGTACTTC. Protein sequence: CASSLDGTGPDEQYF.

The count of this clone is one. The CDR3 nucleotides read TGTGCCAGCAGGACCAGGAAAAACGGGGATAATGAGCAGTTCTTC. Protein product: CASRTRKNGDNEQFF. This chain joins TRBV13 and TRBJ2-1; D perhaps matches TRBD2 (5 bases). The CDR3 is made up of 15 amino acids. Germline CDR1 and CDR2: PRHDT and FYEKMQ (reference sequence). Trimming cost V 6 bases and J 7 bases, with 19 bases left between them.

A word on this clone: Other nucleotide sequences from this sample produce the same CDR3. The chain couples TRBV29-1 to TRBJ2-3; 8 nucleotides agree with TRBD2. The CDR3 length is 13 residues. V lost 3 bases, J lost 3 bases, and 2 bases stayed unmatched. Looked up from germline, CDR1 is SQVTM and CDR2 is ANQGSEA. The CDR3 nucleotides read TGCAGCGTTGACGCGGGGGGAACAGATACGCAGTATTTT. Residues: CSVDAGGTDTQYF.

The chain carries TRBV7-9 and TRBJ2-3; TRBD2 aligns across 12 bases. The J segment lost 0 bases and the V segment lost 5 bases, leaving 3 bases of the junction unmatched. The CDR3 sequence is 16 residues long. Germline V gives CDR1 SEHNR, CDR2 FQNEAQ (reference sequence). This CDR3 reads CASSQLAGGSTDTQYF. As DNA, the CDR3 is TGTGCCAGCAGCCAACTAGCGGGGGGAAGCACAGATACGCAGTATTTT. The full variable domain, its missing parts supplied by reference TRBV7-9 and TRBJ2-3, is DTGVSQNPRHKITKRGQNVTFRCDPISEHNRLYWYRQTLGQGPEFLTYFQNEAQLEKSRLLSDRFSAERPKGSFSTLEIQRTEQGDSAMYLCASSQLAGGSTDTQYFGPGTRLTVL.

Worth noting for this clone: Additional DNA sequences in this sample encode the identical CDR3. This chain's CDR3 is CASSPTGTSGNTIYF. CDR3 coding DNA: TGTGCCAGCTCACCAACAGGCACCTCTGGAAACACCATATATTTT. The chain combines TRBV18 with TRBJ1-3; D may be TRBD1 (5 bases). Germline V gene lookup returns CDR1 KGHSH and CDR2 LQKENI. V lost 2 bases and J 0 bases, leaving 8 bases between the germline ends. CDR3 size: 15 residues. Full variable domain (remainder filled in from reference TRBV18 and TRBJ1-3): NAGVMQNPRHLVRRRGQEARLRCSPMKGHSHVYWYRQLPEEGLKFMVYLQKENIIDESGMPKERFSAEFPKEGPSILRIQQVVRGDSAAYFCASSPTGTSGNTIYFGEGSWLTVV.

J is TRBJ2-5 and V is TRBV13; TRBD2 agrees at 9 bases. The CDR3 is 16 amino acids. The V segment lost 3 bases and the J segment 2 bases; nucleotides outside the gene matches: 7. The V gene's germline CDR1 is PRHDT and CDR2 FYEKMQ (reference sequence). CDR3 bases: TGTGCCAGCAGCTTGGGGCTAGCGGGGTATCAAGAGACCCAGTACTTC. It translates to CASSLGLAGYQETQYF.

The chain uses TRBV6-5 and TRBJ2-5, with TRBD2 matching 9 bases. Germline CDR1 and CDR2: MNHEY and SVGAGI. The CDR3 has 15 residues. The junction had 6 bases not matched to a gene; V was cut back by 0 bases and J by 7 bases. The CDR3 DNA reads as TGTGCCAGCAGTTACTCCCCGGGTAGCGGGGGGACCCAGTACTTC. Amino acids: CASSYSPGSGGTQYF.

The rearrangement uses TRBV7-2 and TRBJ1-1, with 7 bases identical to TRBD1. V was pared by 4 bases and J by 1 base, with 6 bases of the junction left unmatched. Germline V lookup: CDR1 SGHTA, CDR2 FQGNSA. This CDR3 comprises 15 residues. In DNA form, the CDR3 reads TGTGCCAGCAGCTCCCAGGGGGGAAGGAACACTGAAGCTTTCTTT. It specifies CASSSQGGRNTEAFF.

With respect to this clone: Mismatch with germline at one junction end may stem from a read error. The chain joins TRBV7-7 to TRBJ1-1; D may be TRBD1 (6 bases). Germline V gene sequence: CDR1 SSHAT, CDR2 FNYEAQ (reference sequence). The CDR3 has 15 residues. The CDR3 nucleotides read TGTGCTAGCAGCCCCGTCGGGACACCCTCCACTGAAGCTTTCTTT. Its translation: CASSPVGTPSTEAFF. Full variable domain (remainder filled in from reference TRBV7-7 and TRBJ1-1): GAGVSQSPRYKVTKRGQDVTLRCDPISSHATLYWYQQALGQGPEFLTYFNYEAQPDKSGLPSDRFSAERPEGSISTLTIQRTEQRDSAMYRCASSPVGTPSTEAFFGQGTRLTVV.

J is TRBJ1-4 and V is TRBV2, with 9 bases that match TRBD1. Trimming at V came to 6 bases and at J to 12 bases, leaving 8 bases not matched to a gene. This CDR3 spans 13 amino acids. Germline-derived CDR1 and CDR2 are SNHLY and FYNNEI. The CDR3 protein is CASSRDRAGELFF. CDR3 DNA: TGTGCCAGCAGCCGGGACAGGGCCGGAGAACTGTTTTTT.

This sequence joins TRBV4-1 and TRBJ1-1, with D tentatively TRBD1 (6 bases). This CDR3 is built from 15 residues. Trimming cost V 4 bases and J 1 base, with 13 bases left between them. CDR1 is MGHRA, CDR2 YSYEKL, per germline. CDR3 sequence: CASSLTGHANTEAFF. CDR3 DNA sequence: TGCGCCAGCAGCCTAACGGGACACGCGAACACTGAAGCTTTCTTT.

The V call is TRBV15, the J call TRBJ2-5; TRBD1 matches 8 bases. The CDR3 is 15 amino acids. Germline CDR1 reads LNHNV; CDR2 reads YYDKDF (reference sequence). After removal of 4 bases from V and 5 bases from J, the junction contained 9 bases not matched to a gene. The CDR3 spells CATSTRGQGAETQYF. CDR3 DNA sequence: TGTGCCACCAGCACCCGTGGACAGGGCGCGGAGACCCAGTACTTC.

This clone was counted only a few times. This chain joins TRBV6-6 and TRBJ1-2; 7 positions agree with TRBD1. The germline gives CDR1 MNHNY, CDR2 SVGAGI (reference sequence). The V and J ends lost 5 bases and 4 bases, in that order; junction bases with no gene match: 10. The CDR3 is 15 residues long. CDR3: CASSRSGTVGYGYTF. CDR3 DNA: TGTGCCAGCAGTCGCTCCGGGACAGTCGGCTATGGCTACACCTTC.

The V gene is TRBV21-1, the J gene TRBJ2-5; the table gives TRBD2 as D, unverified against the DNA. TRBV21-1 corresponds to a pseudogene. The CDR3 totals 14 residues. The CDR3 loop reads CASTQGSGQETQYF. Here the CDR3 DNA reads TGTGCCAGCACCCAAGGTAGCGGACAAGAGACCCAGTACTTC.

This clone has more than one count but fewer than ten. The J gene is TRBJ1-1, the V gene TRBV6-6; possible D gene TRBD1, 6 bases. Looked up from germline, CDR1 is MNHNY and CDR2 is SVGAGI (reference sequence). Trimming pared 4 bases from V and 0 bases from J, leaving 9 bases between. This CDR3 is 14 amino acids long. The CDR3 DNA reads as TGTGCCAGCAGTTGGGACATCGTGAACACTGAAGCTTTCTTT. It specifies CASSWDIVNTEAFF.

The V gene is TRBV9, the J gene TRBJ2-7, with 8 bases aligning to TRBD1. From germline, CDR1 is SGDLS and CDR2 YYNGEE. Germline trimming cut 4 bases from V and 2 bases from J; bases unmatched to any gene: 17. The CDR3 is 18 residues long. The CDR3 protein is CASSPRPGTGDLAYEQYF. CDR3 DNA sequence: TGTGCCAGCAGCCCGAGGCCCGGGACAGGTGATTTAGCCTACGAGCAGTACTTC. The complete variable domain, with remaining parts taken from reference TRBV9 and TRBJ2-7, reads DSGVTQTPKHLITATGQRVTLRCSPRSGDLSVYWYQQSLDQGLQFLIQYYNGEERAKGNILERFSAQQFPDLHSELNLSSLELGDSALYFCASSPRPGTGDLAYEQYFGPGTRLTVT.

The rearrangement joins TRBV11-2 to TRBJ2-5, with 8 bases matching TRBD2. Germline trimming cut 2 bases from V and 0 bases from J; bases unmatched to any gene: 5. The CDR3 extends over 16 amino acids. Germline V CDR1 and CDR2: SGHAT, FQNNGV. Written as DNA, the CDR3 is TGTGCCAGCAGCTTACGCCGCGGGGGGTACCAAGAGACCCAGTACTTC. Protein: CASSLRRGGYQETQYF.

The CDR3 loop is CAISGRGQGAPRSSYNEQFF. The DNA for the CDR3 is TGTGCCATCAGTGGTAGGGGACAGGGGGCCCCCAGGAGCTCCTACAATGAGCAGTTCTTC. The chain has TRBV10-3 and TRBJ2-1; 12 bases are a match to TRBD1. Germline values: CDR1 ENHRY, CDR2 SYGVKD. This CDR3 region has 20 residues. V lost 4 bases and J lost 0; bases outside the gene matches: 13.

The chain is built from TRBV6-1 and TRBJ2-7, with D possibly TRBD2 on 5 matching bases. Trimming took 2 bases from V and 10 from J, leaving 12 bases between them. Germline CDR1 and CDR2: MNHNS and SASEGT. The CDR3 runs to 12 residues. The CDR3 bases are TGTGCCAGCAGTGAATTAGGTGAGGGACAGTACTTC. Translation: CASSELGEGQYF.